Below are 8 T cell receptor beta chains sequenced from a single sample in a study of T-cell memory formation after mild COVID-19. TCRdb ran MiXCR on the 5' RACE reads and lists one entry per CDR3 protein. The sample contains some 180,000 distinct CDR3 sequences, approximately 17% of which appear only once. The sequenced sample consisted of PBMCs or a T cell subset sorted from them (not recorded which). The origin of the receptors is a man aged 18 to 29 who had mild COVID-19 (a few samples of this study predate the infection). Cell type and time point are not known.

The gene calls are TRBV7-3 and TRBJ2-3; 11 nucleotides align to TRBD2. Germline V gene lookup returns CDR1 SGHTA and CDR2 FQGTGA. CDR3 length: 16 amino acids. J lost 3 bases, V lost 5 bases, and 7 bases had no gene match. CDR3 protein: CASSTFSGGGTDTQYF. The CDR3 bases are TGTGCCAGCAGCACATTTAGCGGGGGGGGAACAGATACGCAGTATTTT.

This clonotype was counted between two and nine times. This chain connects TRBV20-1 to TRBJ2-5; D is ambiguous. The CDR3 length is 13 residues. V was cut by 3 bases and J by 4 bases, with 12 bases left in between. Germline V gene data show CDR1 as DFQATT and CDR2 as SNEGSKA (reference sequence). The CDR3 DNA follows: TGCAGTGCTAGGACCGTGGAGCGAGAGACCCAGTACTTC. Translation gives CSARTVERETQYF.

The chain recombines TRBV18 with TRBJ1-1; D might be TRBD1 (6 bases). The V end lost 6 bases, the J end lost 3 bases, and 17 bases lay between the germline ends. Germline V lookup: CDR1 KGHSH, CDR2 LQKENI. The CDR3 extends over 15 amino acids. The CDR3 coding sequence is TGTGCCAGCTCTTGGGGGGGGCATCCCGACACTGAAGCTTTCTTT. It encodes CASSWGGHPDTEAFF.

This clonotype was counted a few times. The gene calls are TRBV7-2 and TRBJ2-3; tentative D call: TRBD1 (6 bases). Between the trimmed V and J ends, which lost 6 bases and 0 bases, there was a span of 7 bases. The germline CDR1 and CDR2 sequences are SGHTA and FQGNSA. The CDR3 sequence is 13 residues long. CDR3 protein: CASRGASTDTQYF. The CDR3 bases are TGTGCCAGCAGGGGGGCCAGCACAGATACGCAGTATTTT.

The chain uses TRBV29-1 and TRBJ2-1, with D hard to call. Trimming removed 4 bases at V and 3 bases at J, with 10 bases between. Per germline, CDR1 SQVTM and CDR2 ANQGSEA. CDR3 length: 13 residues. The CDR3 nucleotides are TGCAGCGTTGGGGGTGCCGACTACAATGAGCAGTTCTTC. It is translated as CSVGGADYNEQFF.

The V call is TRBV5-6, the J call TRBJ2-7; 7 bases line up with TRBD2. The V and J ends lost 3 bases and 2 bases, in that order; junction bases with no gene match: 2. The CDR3 is made up of 13 amino acids. Germline V lookup: CDR1 SGHDT, CDR2 YYEEEE. For the CDR3, the DNA is TGTGCCAGCAGCTGGGGGGGTCCCTACGAGCAGTACTTC. This codes for CASSWGGPYEQYF. Complete variable domain (other parts from reference TRBV5-6 and TRBJ2-7): DAGVTQSPTHLIKTRGQQVTLRCSPKSGHDTVSWYQQALGQGPQFIFQYYEEEERQRGNFPDRFSGHQFPNYSSELNVNALLLGDSALYLCASSWGGPYEQYFGPGTRLTVT.

This clonotype was picked up a small number of times. The CDR3 DNA reads TGTGCCAGCAGTTTCCCGGACAGGGGAGAGACCCAGTACTTC. It codes for CASSFPDRGETQYF. V and J are TRBV12-3 or TRBV12-4 and TRBJ2-5, with 9 bases aligning to TRBD1. This CDR3 has 14 amino acids. V trimming: 3 bases; J trimming: 4 bases; junction bases outside the gene matches: 3.

This clonotype was seen at least ten times. The chain combines TRBV6-6 with TRBJ2-2; D uncertain. The CDR3 runs 12 residues. Germline V gene lookup returns CDR1 MNHNY and CDR2 SVGAGI (reference sequence). V lost 6 bases, J lost 0 bases, and 2 bases lay in between. The CDR3 DNA reads TGTGCCAGCAGCTCGAACACCGGGGAGCTGTTTTTT. This translates into CASSSNTGELFF.